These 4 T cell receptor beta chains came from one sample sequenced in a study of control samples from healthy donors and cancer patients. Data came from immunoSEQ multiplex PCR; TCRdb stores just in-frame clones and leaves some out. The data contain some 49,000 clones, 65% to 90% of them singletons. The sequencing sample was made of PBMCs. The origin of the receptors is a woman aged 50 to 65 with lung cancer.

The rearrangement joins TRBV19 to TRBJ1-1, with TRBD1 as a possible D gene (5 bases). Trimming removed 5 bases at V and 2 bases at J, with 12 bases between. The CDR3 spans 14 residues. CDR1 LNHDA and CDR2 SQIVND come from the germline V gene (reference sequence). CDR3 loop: CASSLGGENTEAFF. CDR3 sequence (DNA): TGTGCCAGTAGTTTGGGGGGGGAAAACACTGAAGCTTTCTTT.

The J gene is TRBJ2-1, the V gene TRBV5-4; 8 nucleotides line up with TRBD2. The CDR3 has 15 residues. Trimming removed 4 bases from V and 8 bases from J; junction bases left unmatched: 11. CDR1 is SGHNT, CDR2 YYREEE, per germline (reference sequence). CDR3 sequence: CASSKSGGGEDEQFF. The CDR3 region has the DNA TGTGCCAGCAGCAAAAGCGGGGGTGGGGAGGATGAGCAGTTCTTC.

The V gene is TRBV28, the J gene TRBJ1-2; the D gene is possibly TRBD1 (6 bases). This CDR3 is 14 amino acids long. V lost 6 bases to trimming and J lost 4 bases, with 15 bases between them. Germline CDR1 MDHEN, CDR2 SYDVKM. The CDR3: CASRVSGQSYGYTF. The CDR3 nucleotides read TGTGCCAGCAGGGTATCGGGACAATCCTATGGCTACACCTTC.

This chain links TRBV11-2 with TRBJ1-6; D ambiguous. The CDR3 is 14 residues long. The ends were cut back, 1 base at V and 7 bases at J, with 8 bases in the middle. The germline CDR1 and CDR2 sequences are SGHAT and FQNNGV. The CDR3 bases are TGTGCCAGCAGCTTAGCGATGGGGAATTCACCCCTCCACTTT. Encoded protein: CASSLAMGNSPLHF.